This T cell receptor (beta chain) was recorded in a study of shared clonotypes between healthy human individuals. Overall study context: The study used three CD4 naive, three CD4 memory, two CD8 naive and one CD8 memory plate per donor. Study results and caveats: Depth of sequencing was expected to influence donor clonotype sharing.

Worth noting for this clone: As yet, its antigen is unknown.

The CDR3 has 14 amino acids. The V gene's germline CDR1 is MGHRA and CDR2 YSYEKL. Trimming stripped 0 bases from V and 5 bases from J, with 8 bases between. Researchers ran the assay at a deep level. Across several immunoSEQ plates, the genomic DNA of each subset was split evenly. Produced via immunoSEQ multiplex PCR; TCRdb's table is partial and in-frame only. The table records more than 500,000 clones, 95% of them present only once. CD45RO-negative, CCR7-selected cells formed the naive CD8 fraction, which excluded terminally differentiated effector memory CD45RA+ cells. The rearrangement joins TRBV4-1 to TRBJ1-5; D is ambiguous. The sequencing sample was made of naive CD8+ T cells sorted from blood. This TCR was sampled from a woman between 25 and 40 years old in good health. The CDR3 DNA reads TGCGCCAGCAGCCAAGATACGCGGGATCAGCCCCAGCATTTT. Its protein is CASSQDTRDQPQHF.